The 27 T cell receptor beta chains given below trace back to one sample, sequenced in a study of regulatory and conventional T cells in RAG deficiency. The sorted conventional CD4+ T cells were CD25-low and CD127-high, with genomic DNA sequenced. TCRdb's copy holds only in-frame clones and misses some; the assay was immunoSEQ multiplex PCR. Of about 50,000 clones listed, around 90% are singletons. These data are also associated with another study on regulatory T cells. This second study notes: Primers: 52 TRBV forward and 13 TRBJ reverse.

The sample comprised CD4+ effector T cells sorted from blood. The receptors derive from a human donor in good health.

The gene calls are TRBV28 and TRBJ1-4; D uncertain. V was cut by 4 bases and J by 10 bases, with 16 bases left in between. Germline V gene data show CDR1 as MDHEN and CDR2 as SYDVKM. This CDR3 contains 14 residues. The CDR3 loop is CASSSPANGGKLFF. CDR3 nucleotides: TGTGCCAGCAGTTCCCCGGCCAATGGCGGAAAACTGTTTTTT.

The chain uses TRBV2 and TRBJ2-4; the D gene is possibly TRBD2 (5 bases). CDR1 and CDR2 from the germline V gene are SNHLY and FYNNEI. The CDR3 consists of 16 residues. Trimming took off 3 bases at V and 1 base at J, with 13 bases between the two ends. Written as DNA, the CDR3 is TGTGCCAGCAGTGAGTTTGGGCGAGGGGCCAAAAACATTCAGTACTTC. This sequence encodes CASSEFGRGAKNIQYF.

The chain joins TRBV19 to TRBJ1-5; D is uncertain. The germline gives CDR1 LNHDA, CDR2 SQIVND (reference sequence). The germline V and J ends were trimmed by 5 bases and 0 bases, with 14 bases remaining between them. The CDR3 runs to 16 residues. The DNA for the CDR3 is TGTGCCAGTAGTCCTGCTAACCGATATAGCAATCAGCCCCAGCATTTT. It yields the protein CASSPANRYSNQPQHF.

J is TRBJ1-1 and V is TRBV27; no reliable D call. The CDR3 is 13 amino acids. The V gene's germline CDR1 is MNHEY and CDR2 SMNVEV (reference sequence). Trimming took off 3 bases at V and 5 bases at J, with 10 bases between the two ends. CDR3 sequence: CASSLGGGTEAFF. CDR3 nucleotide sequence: TGTGCCAGCAGTTTGGGAGGAGGAACTGAAGCTTTCTTT.

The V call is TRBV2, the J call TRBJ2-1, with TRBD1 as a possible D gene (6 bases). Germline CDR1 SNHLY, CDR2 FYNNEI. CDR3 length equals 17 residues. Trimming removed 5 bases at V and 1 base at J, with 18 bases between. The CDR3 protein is CASSLKQGPISYNEQFF. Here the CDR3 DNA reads TGTGCCAGCAGTTTAAAACAGGGCCCTATATCCTACAATGAGCAGTTCTTC.

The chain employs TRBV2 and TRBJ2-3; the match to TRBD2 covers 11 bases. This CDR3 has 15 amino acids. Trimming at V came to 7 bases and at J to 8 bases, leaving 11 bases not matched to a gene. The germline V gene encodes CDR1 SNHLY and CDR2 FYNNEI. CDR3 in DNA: TGTGCCAGCACTCAGTTGACTAGCGGGGTGGGTACGCAGTATTTT. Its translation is CASTQLTSGVGTQYF.

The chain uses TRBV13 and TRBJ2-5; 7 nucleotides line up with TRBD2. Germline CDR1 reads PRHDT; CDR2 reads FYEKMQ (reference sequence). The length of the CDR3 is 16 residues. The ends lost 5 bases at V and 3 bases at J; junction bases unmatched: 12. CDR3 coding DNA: TGTGCCAGCAGCCAGACGGGTCGGGGGGTAGAAGAGACCCAGTACTTC. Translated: CASSQTGRGVEETQYF.

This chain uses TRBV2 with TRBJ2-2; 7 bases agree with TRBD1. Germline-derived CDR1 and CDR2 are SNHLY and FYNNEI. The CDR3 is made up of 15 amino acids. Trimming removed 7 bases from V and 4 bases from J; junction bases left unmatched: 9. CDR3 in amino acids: CASKKGAVSTGELFF. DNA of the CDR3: TGTGCCAGCAAGAAGGGGGCGGTGTCCACCGGGGAGCTGTTTTTT.

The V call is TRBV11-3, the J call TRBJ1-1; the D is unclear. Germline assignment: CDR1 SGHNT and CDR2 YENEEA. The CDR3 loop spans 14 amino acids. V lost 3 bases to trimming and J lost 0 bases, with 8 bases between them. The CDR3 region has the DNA TGTGCCAGCAGCTTGGAAGCGGTGAACACTGAAGCTTTCTTT. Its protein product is CASSLEAVNTEAFF. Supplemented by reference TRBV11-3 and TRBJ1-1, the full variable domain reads EAGVVQSPRYKIIEKKQPVAFWCNPISGHNTLYWYLQNLGQGPELLIRYENEEAVDDSQLPKDRFSAERLKGVDSTLKIQPAELGDSAVYLCASSLEAVNTEAFFGQGTRLTVV.

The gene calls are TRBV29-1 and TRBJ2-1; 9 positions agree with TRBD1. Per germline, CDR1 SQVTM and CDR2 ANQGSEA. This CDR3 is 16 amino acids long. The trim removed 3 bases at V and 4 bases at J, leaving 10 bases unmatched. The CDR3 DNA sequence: TGCAGCGTTGAGACGCAACAGGGGGCGTCGTACAATGAGCAGTTCTTC. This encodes CSVETQQGASYNEQFF.

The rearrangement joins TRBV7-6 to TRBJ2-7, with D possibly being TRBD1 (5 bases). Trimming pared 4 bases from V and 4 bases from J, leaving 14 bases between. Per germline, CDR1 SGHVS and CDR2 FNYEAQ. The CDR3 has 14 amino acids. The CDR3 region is CASSSAQGRYEQYF. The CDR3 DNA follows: TGTGCCAGCAGCTCAGCCCAGGGTCGGTACGAGCAGTACTTC.

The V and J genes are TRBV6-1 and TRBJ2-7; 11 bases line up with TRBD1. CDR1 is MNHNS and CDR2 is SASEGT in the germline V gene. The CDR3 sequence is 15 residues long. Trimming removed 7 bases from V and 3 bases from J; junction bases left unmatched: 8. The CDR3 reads CASTLEGTGGYEQYF. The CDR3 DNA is TGTGCCAGCACCCTAGAGGGGACAGGGGGCTACGAGCAGTACTTC.

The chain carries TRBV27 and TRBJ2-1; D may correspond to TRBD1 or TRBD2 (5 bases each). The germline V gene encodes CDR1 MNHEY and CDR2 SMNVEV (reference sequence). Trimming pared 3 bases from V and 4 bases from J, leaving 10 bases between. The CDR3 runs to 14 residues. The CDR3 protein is CASSFRGDYNEQFF. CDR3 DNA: TGTGCCAGCAGTTTCCGGGGCGATTACAATGAGCAGTTCTTC.

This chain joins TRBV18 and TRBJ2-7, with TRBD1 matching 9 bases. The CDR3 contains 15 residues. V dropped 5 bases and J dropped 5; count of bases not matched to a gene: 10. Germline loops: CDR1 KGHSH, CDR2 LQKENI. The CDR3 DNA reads TGTGCCAGCTCAACGGGACAGGGATCGCCCCACGAGCAGTACTTC. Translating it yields CASSTGQGSPHEQYF.

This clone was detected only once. CDR3 sequence (DNA): TGTGCCAGCAGTTTAGGGGTTTCAGGGGGCACTGAAGCTTTCTTT. This gives the protein CASSLGVSGGTEAFF. The gene calls are TRBV28 and TRBJ1-1, with TRBD1 matching 7 bases. The CDR3 sequence is 15 residues long. CDR1 is MDHEN, CDR2 SYDVKM, per germline. Unmatched junction bases numbered 7, after V lost 2 bases and J lost 4 bases.

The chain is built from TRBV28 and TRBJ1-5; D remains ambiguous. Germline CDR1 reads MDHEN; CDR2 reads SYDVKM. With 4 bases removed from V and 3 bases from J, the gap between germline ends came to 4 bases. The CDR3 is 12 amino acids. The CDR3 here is CASSSTNQPQHF. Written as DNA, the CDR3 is TGTGCCAGCAGTTCCACCAATCAGCCCCAGCATTTT.

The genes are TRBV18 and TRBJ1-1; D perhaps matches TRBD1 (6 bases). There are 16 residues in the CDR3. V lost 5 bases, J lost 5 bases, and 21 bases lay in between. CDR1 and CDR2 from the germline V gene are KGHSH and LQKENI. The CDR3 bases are TGTGCCAGCTCAGCCAACTCGGGGGGCGCGTCTACTGAAGCTTTCTTT. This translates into CASSANSGGASTEAFF.

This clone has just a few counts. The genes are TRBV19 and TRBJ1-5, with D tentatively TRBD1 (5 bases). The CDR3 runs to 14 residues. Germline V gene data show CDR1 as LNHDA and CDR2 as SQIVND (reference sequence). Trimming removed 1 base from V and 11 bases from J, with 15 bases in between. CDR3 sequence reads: CASSIARGSWAQHF. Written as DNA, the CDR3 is TGTGCCAGTAGTATAGCCCGGGGGTCATGGGCCCAGCATTTT.

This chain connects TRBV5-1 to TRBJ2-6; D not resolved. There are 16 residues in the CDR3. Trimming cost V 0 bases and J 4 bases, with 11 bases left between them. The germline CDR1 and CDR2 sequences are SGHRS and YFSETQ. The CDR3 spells CASSLGAVVGANVLTF. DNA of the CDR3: TGCGCCAGCAGCTTGGGGGCGGTGGTGGGGGCCAACGTCCTGACTTTC. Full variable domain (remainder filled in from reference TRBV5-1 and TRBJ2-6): KAGVTQTPRYLIKTRGQQVTLSCSPISGHRSVSWYQQTPGQGLQFLFEYFSETQRNKGNFPGRFSGRQFSNSRSEMNVSTLELGDSALYLCASSLGAVVGANVLTFGAGSRLTVL.

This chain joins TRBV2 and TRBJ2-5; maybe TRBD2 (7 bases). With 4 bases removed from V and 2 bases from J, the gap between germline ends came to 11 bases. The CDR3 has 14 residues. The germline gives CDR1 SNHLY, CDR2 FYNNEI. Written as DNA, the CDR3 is TGTGCCAGCAGTGGGGGGCGGGGGCAAGAGACCCAGTACTTC. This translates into CASSGGRGQETQYF.

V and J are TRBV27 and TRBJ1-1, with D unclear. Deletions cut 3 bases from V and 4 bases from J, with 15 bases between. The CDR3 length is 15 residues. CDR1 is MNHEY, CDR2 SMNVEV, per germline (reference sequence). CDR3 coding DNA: TGTGCCAGCAGTTTTGGCGGGCAGTCGGTCACTGAAGCTTTCTTT. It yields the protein CASSFGGQSVTEAFF.

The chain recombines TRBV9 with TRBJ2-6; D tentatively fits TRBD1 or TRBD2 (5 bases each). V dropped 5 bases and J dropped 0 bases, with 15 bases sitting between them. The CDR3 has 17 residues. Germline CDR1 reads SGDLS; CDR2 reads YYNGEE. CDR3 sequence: CASRLGDGNSGANVLTF. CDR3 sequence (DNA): TGTGCCAGCAGACTAGGGGACGGTAACTCTGGGGCCAACGTCCTGACTTTC.

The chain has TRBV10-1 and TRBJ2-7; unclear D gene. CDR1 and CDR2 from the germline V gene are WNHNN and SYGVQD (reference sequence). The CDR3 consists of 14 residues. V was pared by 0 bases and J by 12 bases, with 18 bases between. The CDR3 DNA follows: TGCGCCAGCAGTGAGTCTGGAATGACCTACGGGCGGTACTTC. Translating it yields CASSESGMTYGRYF.

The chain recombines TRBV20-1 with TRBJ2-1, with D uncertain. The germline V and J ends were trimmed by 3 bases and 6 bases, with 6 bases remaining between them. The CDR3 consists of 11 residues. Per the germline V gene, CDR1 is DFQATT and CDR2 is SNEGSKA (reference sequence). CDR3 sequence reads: CSASQPNEQFF. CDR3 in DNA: TGCAGTGCTAGTCAGCCCAATGAGCAGTTCTTC.

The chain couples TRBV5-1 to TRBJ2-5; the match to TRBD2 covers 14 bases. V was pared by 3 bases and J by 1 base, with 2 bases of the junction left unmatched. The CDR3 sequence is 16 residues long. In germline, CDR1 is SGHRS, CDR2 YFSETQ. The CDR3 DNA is TGCGCCAGCAGCTGGACTAGCGGGGGGACCCAAGAGACCCAGTACTTC. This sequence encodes CASSWTSGGTQETQYF.

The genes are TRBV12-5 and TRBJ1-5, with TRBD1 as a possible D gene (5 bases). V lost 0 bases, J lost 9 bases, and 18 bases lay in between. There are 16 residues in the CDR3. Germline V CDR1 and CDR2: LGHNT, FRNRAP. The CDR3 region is CASGLVIGREGLPQHF. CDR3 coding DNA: TGTGCTAGTGGTTTGGTAATTGGCAGGGAGGGGCTGCCCCAGCATTTT. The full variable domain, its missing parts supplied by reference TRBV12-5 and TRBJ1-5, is DARVTQTPRHKVTEMGQEVTMRCQPILGHNTVFWYRQTMMQGLELLAYFRNRAPLDDSGMPKDRFSAEMPDATLATLKIQPSEPRDSAVYFCASGLVIGREGLPQHFGDGTRLSIL.

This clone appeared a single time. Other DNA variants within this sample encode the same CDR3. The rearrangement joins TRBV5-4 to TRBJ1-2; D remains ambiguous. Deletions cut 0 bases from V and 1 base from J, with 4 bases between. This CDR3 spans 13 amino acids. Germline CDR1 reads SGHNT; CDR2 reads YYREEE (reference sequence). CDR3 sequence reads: CASSLAGNYGYTF. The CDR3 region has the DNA TGTGCCAGCAGCTTGGCCGGTAACTATGGCTACACCTTC.